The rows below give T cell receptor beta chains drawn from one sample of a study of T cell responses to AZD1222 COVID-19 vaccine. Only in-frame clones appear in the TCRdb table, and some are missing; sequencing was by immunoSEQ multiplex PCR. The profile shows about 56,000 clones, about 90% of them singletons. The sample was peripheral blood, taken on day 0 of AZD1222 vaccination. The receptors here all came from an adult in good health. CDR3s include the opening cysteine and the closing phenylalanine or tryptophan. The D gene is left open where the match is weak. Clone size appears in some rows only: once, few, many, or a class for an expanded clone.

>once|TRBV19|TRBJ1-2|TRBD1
TGTGCCAGTAGTGAAACAGGGGACTATGGCTACACCTTC
CASSETGDYGYTF
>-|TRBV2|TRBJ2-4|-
TGTGCCAGCAGTGACCAGGCGGGTTGGGGCATTCAGTACTTC
CASSDQAGWGIQYF
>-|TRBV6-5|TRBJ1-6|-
TGTGCCAGCAGTTACCCGTCGGGTCAACGCCTCCACTTT
CASSYPSGQRLHF
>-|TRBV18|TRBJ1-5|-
TGTGCCAGCTCATCGACAGATAGCAATCAGCCCCAGCATTTT
CASSSTDSNQPQHF
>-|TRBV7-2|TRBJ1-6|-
TGTGCCAGCAGCCCTTCGAGGGGACATAATTCACCCCTCCACTTT
CASSPSRGHNSPLHF
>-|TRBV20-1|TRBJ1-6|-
TGCAGTGCTAGTCCCTATAGCTCCTATAATTCACCCCTCCACTTT
CSASPYSSYNSPLHF
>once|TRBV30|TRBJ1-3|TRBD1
TGTGCCTGGAGACTTACCGGGACAGGGGGAAACACCATATATTTT
CAWRLTGTGGNTIYF
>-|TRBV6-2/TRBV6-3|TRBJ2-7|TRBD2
TGTGCCAGCAGTTCCCCTGGGCCTAGCGGGAGTGGGGAGCAGTACTTC
CASSSPGPSGSGEQYF
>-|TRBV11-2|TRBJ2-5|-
TGTGCCAGCAGCCCTGGGGAGCGCCAGGCCCAGTACTTC
CASSPGERQAQYF
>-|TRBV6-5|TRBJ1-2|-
TGTGCCAGCACCCCGGAGAGGGCTTCATATGGCTACACCTTC
CASTPERASYGYTF
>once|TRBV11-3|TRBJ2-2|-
TGTGCCAGCAGCTTAAACACCGGGGAGCTGTTTTTT
CASSLNTGELFF
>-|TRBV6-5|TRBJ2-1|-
TGTGCCAGCAGCAACCGCGGGTATCTCATCAATGAGCAGTTCTTC
CASSNRGYLINEQFF
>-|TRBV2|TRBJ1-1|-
TGTGCCAGCAGTCCACAGGGAGTAGCTGAAGCTTTCTTT
CASSPQGVAEAFF
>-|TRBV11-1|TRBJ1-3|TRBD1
TGTGCCAGCAGCGCGGGACAGGGGTACAACACCATATATTTT
CASSAGQGYNTIYF
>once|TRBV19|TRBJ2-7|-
TGTGCCAGTAGTATGGTCAGCGATGACTACGAGCAGTACTTC
CASSMVSDDYEQYF
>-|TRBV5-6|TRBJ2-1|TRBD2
TGTGCCAGCAGCCCGACTAGCGGGGACTACAATGAGCAGTTCTTC
CASSPTSGDYNEQFF
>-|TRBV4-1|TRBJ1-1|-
TGCGCCAGCAGCCAATGGGGTGACGGGTACACTGAAGCTTTCTTT
CASSQWGDGYTEAFF
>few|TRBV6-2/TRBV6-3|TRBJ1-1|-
TGTGCCAGCAGTTATAATAGCAAGAACACTGAAGCTTTCTTT
CASSYNSKNTEAFF
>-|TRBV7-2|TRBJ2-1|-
TGTGCCAGCAGCCCGGGAGTATACCGCTCCTACAATGAGCAGTTCTTC
CASSPGVYRSYNEQFF
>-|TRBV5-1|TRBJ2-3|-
TGCGCCAGCAGCTTAAGTGATACGCAGTATTTT
CASSLSDTQYF
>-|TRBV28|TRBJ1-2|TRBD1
TGTGCCAGCAGTGAATCCGGGACAGGGTCGTATGGCTACACCTTC
CASSESGTGSYGYTF
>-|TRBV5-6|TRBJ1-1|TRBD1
TGTGCCAGCAGCTTGGCCACAGGGGTTGGGAGTGAAGCTTTCTTT
CASSLATGVGSEAFF
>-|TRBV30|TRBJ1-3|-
TGTGCCTGGACTGGCCCTCACTCTGGAAACACCATATATTTT
CAWTGPHSGNTIYF
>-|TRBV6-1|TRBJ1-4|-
TGTGCCAGCAGTGATAAACAGGGAGGTTGGAAACTGTTTTTT
CASSDKQGGWKLFF
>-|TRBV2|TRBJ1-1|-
TGTGCCAGCAGTGTCGAAGGGAGCACTGAAGCTTTCTTT
CASSVEGSTEAFF
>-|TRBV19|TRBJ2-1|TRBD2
TGTGCCAGTAGTCCCAACGGGGCACTAGCGGGAGTGGATGAGCAGTTCTTC
CASSPNGALAGVDEQFF
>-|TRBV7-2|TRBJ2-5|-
TGTGCCAGCAGCCTCAACGGTCTGCAAGAGACCCAGTACTTC
CASSLNGLQETQYF
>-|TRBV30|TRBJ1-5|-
TGTGCCTGGAGTACGGGACAGCCCCAGCATTTT
CAWSTGQPQHF
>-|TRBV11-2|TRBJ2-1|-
TGTGCCAGCAGCTACTTATTCAATGAGCAGTTCTTC
CASSYLFNEQFF
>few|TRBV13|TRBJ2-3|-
TGTGCCAGCAGCTTTCTTCCGGAGGGCACAGATACGCAGTATTTT
CASSFLPEGTDTQYF
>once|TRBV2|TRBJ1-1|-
TGTGCCAGCAAAGTTGGGGGTACTGAAGCTTTCTTT
CASKVGGTEAFF
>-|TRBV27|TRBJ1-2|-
TGTGCCAGCAGTTCGTCCACAAGGTCATATGGCTACACCTTC
CASSSSTRSYGYTF
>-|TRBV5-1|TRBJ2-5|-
TGCGCCAGCAGCCGGGGTGGTAGCCGTCTGGAGACCCAGTACTTC
CASSRGGSRLETQYF
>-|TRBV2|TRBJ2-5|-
TGTGCCAGCAGATGGCAGGGGCAAGAGACCCAGTACTTC
CASRWQGQETQYF
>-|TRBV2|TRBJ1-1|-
TGTGCCAGGACAGCTAACACTGAAGCTTTCTTT
CARTANTEAFF